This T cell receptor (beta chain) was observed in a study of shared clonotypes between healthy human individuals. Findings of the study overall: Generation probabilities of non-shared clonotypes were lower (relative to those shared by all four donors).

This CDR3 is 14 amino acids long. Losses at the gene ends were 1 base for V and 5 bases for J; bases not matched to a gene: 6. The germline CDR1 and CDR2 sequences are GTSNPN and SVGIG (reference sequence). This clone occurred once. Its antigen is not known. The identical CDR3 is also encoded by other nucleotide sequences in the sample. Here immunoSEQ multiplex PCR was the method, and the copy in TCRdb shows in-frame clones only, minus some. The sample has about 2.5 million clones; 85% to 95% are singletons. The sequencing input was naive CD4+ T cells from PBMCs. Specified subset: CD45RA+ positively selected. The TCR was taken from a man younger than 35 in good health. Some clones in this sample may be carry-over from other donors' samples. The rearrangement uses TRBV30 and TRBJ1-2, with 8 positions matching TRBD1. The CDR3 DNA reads TGTGCCTGGAGTGGCCTAAGGACAGGGTATGGCTACACCTTC. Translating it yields CAWSGLRTGYGYTF.